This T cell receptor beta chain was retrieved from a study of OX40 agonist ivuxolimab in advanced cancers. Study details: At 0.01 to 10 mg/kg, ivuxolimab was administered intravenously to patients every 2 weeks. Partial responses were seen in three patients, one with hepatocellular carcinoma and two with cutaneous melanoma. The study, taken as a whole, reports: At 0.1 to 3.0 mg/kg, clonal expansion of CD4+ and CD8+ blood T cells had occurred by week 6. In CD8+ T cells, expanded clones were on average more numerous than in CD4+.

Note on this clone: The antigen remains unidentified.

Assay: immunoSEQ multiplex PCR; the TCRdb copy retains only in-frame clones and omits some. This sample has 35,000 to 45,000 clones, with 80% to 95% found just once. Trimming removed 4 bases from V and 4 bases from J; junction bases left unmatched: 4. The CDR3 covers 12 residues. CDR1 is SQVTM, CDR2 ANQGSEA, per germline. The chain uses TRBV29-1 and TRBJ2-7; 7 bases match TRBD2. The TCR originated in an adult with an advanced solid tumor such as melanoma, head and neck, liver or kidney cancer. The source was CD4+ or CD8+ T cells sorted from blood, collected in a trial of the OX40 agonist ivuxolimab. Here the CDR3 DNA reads TGCAGCGTTGTGGGGCGGGAGTACGAGCAGTACTTC. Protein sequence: CSVVGREYEQYF.